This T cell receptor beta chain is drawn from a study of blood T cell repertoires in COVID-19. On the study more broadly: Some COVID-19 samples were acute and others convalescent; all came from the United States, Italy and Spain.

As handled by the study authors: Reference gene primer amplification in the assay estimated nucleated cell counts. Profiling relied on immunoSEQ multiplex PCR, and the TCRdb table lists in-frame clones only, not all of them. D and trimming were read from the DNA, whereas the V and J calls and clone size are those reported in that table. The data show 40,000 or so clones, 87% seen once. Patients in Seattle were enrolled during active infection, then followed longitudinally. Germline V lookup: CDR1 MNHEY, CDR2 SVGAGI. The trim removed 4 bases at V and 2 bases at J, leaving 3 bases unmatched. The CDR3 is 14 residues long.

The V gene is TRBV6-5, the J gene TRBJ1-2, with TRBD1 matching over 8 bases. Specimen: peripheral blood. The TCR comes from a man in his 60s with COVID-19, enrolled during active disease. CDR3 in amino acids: CASSWDRKNYGYTF. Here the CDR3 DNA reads TGTGCCAGCAGTTGGGACAGGAAGAACTATGGCTACACCTTC.